The 20 T cell receptor beta chains below were found in one sample sequenced in a study of CD8 T cells in Susac syndrome. The RNA, about 0.5 to 1 ug, was put through reverse transcription using random hexamers. TCRdb reprocessed the immunoSEQ multiplex PCR reads via MiXCR and lists one record per CDR3 protein. The sample shows approximately 110,000 distinct CDR3 sequences, around 94% of them seen only once. Sequences were obtained from CD4+ T cells from PBMCs. These receptors originate from a human donor in good health.

This chain joins TRBV14 and TRBJ1-2; TRBD1 might be the D (6 bases). Germline CDR1 is SGHDN and CDR2 is FVKESK. V was pared by 0 bases and J by 5 bases, with 13 bases between. This CDR3 region has 15 residues. The CDR3 DNA reads as TGTGCCAGCAGCCAAGATCAGGGGTCCATATATGGCTACACCTTC. Residues: CASSQDQGSIYGYTF. The full variable domain, completed using reference TRBV14 and TRBJ1-2, is EAGVTQFPSHSVIEKGQTVTLRCDPISGHDNLYWYRRVMGKEIKFLLHFVKESKQDESGMPNNRFLAERTGGTYSTLKVQPAELEDSGVYFCASSQDQGSIYGYTFGSGTRLTVV.

The chain recombines TRBV7-9 with TRBJ2-2, with D maybe TRBD2 (6 bases). The germline CDR1 and CDR2 sequences are SEHNR and FQNEAQ (reference sequence). Trimming took off 4 bases at V and 4 bases at J, with 13 bases between the two ends. This CDR3 has 15 residues. The CDR3, as DNA: TGTGCCAGCAGCTCTGGTCAGGGAGGCACCGGGGAGCTGTTTTTT. It encodes CASSSGQGGTGELFF.

This rearrangement joins TRBV29-1 to TRBJ1-6, with D unclear. The germline gives CDR1 SQVTM, CDR2 ANQGSEA. This CDR3 is built from 14 residues. V was pared by 6 bases and J by 5 bases, with 14 bases between. The CDR3 region is CSVATTLHNSPLHF. The DNA of the CDR3 is TGCAGCGTCGCTACGACCCTCCATAATTCACCCCTCCACTTT.

The V gene is TRBV4-3, the J gene TRBJ2-3, with D possibly TRBD1 on 5 matching bases. CDR3 length equals 12 residues. Trimming took 0 bases from V and 8 from J, leaving 6 bases between them. From germline, CDR1 is LGHNA and CDR2 YSLEER. The CDR3 reads CASSQERGTQYF. As DNA, the CDR3 is TGCGCCAGCAGCCAAGAAAGGGGTACGCAGTATTTT.

The V gene is TRBV10-1, the J gene TRBJ2-7; no firm D call. Trimming removed 3 bases at V and 6 bases at J, with 6 bases between. CDR3 size: 11 residues. Germline CDR1 reads WNHNN; CDR2 reads SYGVQD (reference sequence). The CDR3 DNA is TGCGCCAGCAGTGACAGAAGCGAGCAGTACTTC. Amino acids: CASSDRSEQYF.

The chain combines TRBV2 with TRBJ2-3; D is undetermined. Germline V gene data show CDR1 as SNHLY and CDR2 as FYNNEI. V was cut by 5 bases and J by 6 bases, with 6 bases left in between. CDR3 length: 11 residues. The CDR3 DNA reads as TGTGCCAGCAGTTCGAAGGATACGCAGTATTTT. This encodes CASSSKDTQYF.

CDR3 nucleotides: TGTGCCATCAGACTACAGGGGGACGATGGCTACACCTTC. Translating gives CAIRLQGDDGYTF. The genes are TRBV10-3 and TRBJ1-2, with 8 bases lining up with TRBD1. J was trimmed by 6 bases and V by 6 bases; bases with no gene match: 6. Germline-derived CDR1 and CDR2 are ENHRY and SYGVKD. The CDR3 loop spans 13 amino acids.

The rearrangement joins TRBV10-3 to TRBJ2-3; unclear D gene. CDR3 length: 14 amino acids. V was pared by 1 base and J by 3 bases, with 8 bases between. Germline lookup yields CDR1 ENHRY and CDR2 SYGVKD. The CDR3 nucleotides read TGTGCCATCAGTGAGTTGATGGCTACAGATACGCAGTATTTT. As protein: CAISELMATDTQYF.

The rearrangement links TRBV5-1 to TRBJ1-5, with 9 bases aligning to TRBD1. The junction had 5 bases not matched to a gene; V was cut back by 4 bases and J by 6 bases. The CDR3 sequence is 14 residues long. Looked up from germline, CDR1 is SGHRS and CDR2 is YFSETQ. The CDR3 here is CASSPGQGVQPQHF. The DNA of the CDR3 is TGCGCCAGCAGCCCGGGACAGGGTGTTCAGCCCCAGCATTTT.

This chain links TRBV6-2 or TRBV6-3 with TRBJ1-5; D is unresolved. The CDR3 length is 15 residues. With 4 bases removed from V and 2 bases from J, the gap between germline ends came to 12 bases. CDR1 MNHEY and CDR2 SVGEGT come from the germline V gene. The chain's CDR3 is CASSSRVIGNQPQHF. The CDR3 bases are TGTGCCAGCAGTTCGAGGGTTATCGGCAATCAGCCCCAGCATTTT.

The gene calls are TRBV5-1 and TRBJ1-1; D is perhaps TRBD1 (5 bases). The V and J ends lost 3 bases and 3 bases respectively, with 9 bases between them. CDR1 is SGHRS and CDR2 is YFSETQ in the germline V gene. The CDR3 sequence is 13 residues long. CDR3 nucleotide sequence: TGCGCCAGCAGCTCTAGGGGTGACACTGAAGCTTTCTTT. It yields the protein CASSSRGDTEAFF.

The chain links TRBV5-1 to TRBJ2-7; D is possibly TRBD2 (6 bases). This CDR3 comprises 15 residues. Germline loops: CDR1 SGHRS, CDR2 YFSETQ. Trimming removed 2 bases from V and 4 bases from J, with 16 bases in between. The CDR3 region is CASSFGIGSLYEQYF. CDR3 DNA: TGCGCCAGCAGCTTTGGCATCGGGAGTTTATACGAGCAGTACTTC.

V usage is TRBV12-3 or TRBV12-4 and J usage is TRBJ2-1, with D hard to call. Trimming left V 3 bases short and J 5 bases short, with 11 bases between. CDR3 length: 14 residues. CDR3 in DNA: TGTGCCAGCAGTTTCCGGACCGGAGACAATGAGCAGTTCTTC. Translating it yields CASSFRTGDNEQFF.

V is TRBV20-1 and J is TRBJ2-1; weak D call: TRBD2 (7 bases). The V and J ends lost 5 bases and 2 bases respectively, with 19 bases between them. This CDR3 has 16 residues. Germline V gives CDR1 DFQATT, CDR2 SNEGSKA (reference sequence). CDR3 sequence: CSAYPLAGATYNEQFF. The CDR3 DNA reads TGCAGTGCTTACCCTTTGGCGGGGGCCACCTACAATGAGCAGTTCTTC.

In this sample, this clonotype turned up once. The rearrangement uses TRBV7-2 and TRBJ2-1, with TRBD2 identical over 8 bases. The CDR3 extends over 16 amino acids. Trimming took 5 bases from V and 5 from J; bases not matched to a gene: 11. CDR1 is SGHTA, CDR2 FQGNSA, per germline. CDR3 residues: CASSPRWLAGHNEQFF. The CDR3 coding sequence is TGTGCCAGCAGCCCTCGGTGGCTAGCGGGTCACAATGAGCAGTTCTTC.

The chain is built from TRBV6-2 or TRBV6-3 and TRBJ2-1, with a possible D match to TRBD1 (6 bases). This CDR3 region has 15 residues. Germline CDR1 reads MNHEY; CDR2 reads SVGEGT. V was pared by 3 bases and J by 7 bases, with 16 bases between. CDR3 amino acids: CASSYGLGALNEQFF. CDR3 sequence (DNA): TGTGCCAGCAGTTATGGTTTGGGGGCGTTGAATGAGCAGTTCTTC.

The chain recombines TRBV4-3 with TRBJ2-3; 9 positions agree with TRBD1. Germline V lookup: CDR1 LGHNA, CDR2 YSLEER. The ends lost 1 base at V and 7 bases at J; junction bases unmatched: 6. The CDR3 has 15 residues. The CDR3 coding sequence is TGCGCCAGCAGCCAAGCGGACAGGGGCCCCTATACGCAGTATTTT. Its protein product is CASSQADRGPYTQYF.

The gene calls are TRBV28 and TRBJ1-1; possibly TRBD1 for D (6 bases). The CDR3 spans 14 residues. Trimming took 10 bases from V and 3 from J, leaving 18 bases between them. Germline V gives CDR1 MDHEN, CDR2 SYDVKM. CDR3 bases: TGTGCCACCGGACTGCGGGGGCAGGACACTGAAGCTTTCTTT. It codes for CATGLRGQDTEAFF.

The chain joins TRBV6-2 or TRBV6-3 to TRBJ2-1; TRBD1 matches 9 bases. Per the germline V gene, CDR1 is MNHEY and CDR2 is SVGEGT. The CDR3 contains 11 residues. Trimming at V came to 4 bases and at J to 16 bases, leaving 5 bases not matched to a gene. In DNA form, the CDR3 reads TGTGCCAGCAGTTGGGGGGACAGGGTCTTCTTC. This gives the protein CASSWGDRVFF.

The chain recombines TRBV5-1 with TRBJ2-7; weak D call: TRBD2 (5 bases). V lost 4 bases, J lost 2 bases, and 10 bases lay in between. The CDR3 runs 13 residues. Germline CDR1 is SGHRS and CDR2 is YFSETQ. CDR3 nucleotides: TGCGCCAGCAGCGCCGGGGTCACCTACGAGCAGTACTTC. Protein sequence: CASSAGVTYEQYF.